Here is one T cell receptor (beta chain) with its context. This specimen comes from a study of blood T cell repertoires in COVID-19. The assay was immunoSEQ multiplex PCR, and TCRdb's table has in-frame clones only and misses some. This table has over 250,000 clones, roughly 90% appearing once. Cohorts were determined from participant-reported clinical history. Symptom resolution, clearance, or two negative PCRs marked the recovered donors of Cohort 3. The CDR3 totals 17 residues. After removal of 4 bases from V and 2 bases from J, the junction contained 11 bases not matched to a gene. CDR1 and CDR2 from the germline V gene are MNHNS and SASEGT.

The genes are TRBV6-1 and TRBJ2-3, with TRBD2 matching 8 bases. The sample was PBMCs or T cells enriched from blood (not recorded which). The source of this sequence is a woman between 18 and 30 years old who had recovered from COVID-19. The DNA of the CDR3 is TGTGCCAGCAGTGGGGGAGGAGCGGGAGTTTTCACAGATACGCAGTATTTT. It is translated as CASSGGGAGVFTDTQYF.